The TCR beta chain described here comes from a study of blood T cells in healthy people across ages. Study overall: About one barcoded beta molecule per two T cells was the capture yield of template switching.

This clonotype occurred many times. What it binds is unknown. Whole-study results and caveats: Strong correlation existed between TCR beta diversity and naive T cell percentage.

Primed by a sample-barcoded 5' primer and a J-beta primer mix, a second PCR proceeded for about 7 to 11 cycles. The authors tagged each cDNA molecule using a template-switch adaptor with 12 random nucleotides. Via MiXCR, TCRdb re-called the 5' RACE reads, giving one row per CDR3 protein. There are 590,000 or so distinct CDR3 sequences in the sample; about 30% occur only once, and around 16% lies in the top ten. Samples had at least 7 million PBMCs isolated from them. Sequenced input: blood. The origin of this receptor is a woman over 75 in good health.

CDR3 coding DNA: TGTGCCAGCTCATCAGAGACAGCGAGCTACGAGCAGTACTTC. Its translation is CASSSETASYEQYF. The chain employs TRBV18 and TRBJ2-7, with D perhaps TRBD1 (5 bases). The V gene's germline CDR1 is KGHSH and CDR2 LQKENI. The V end was cut by 5 bases, the J end by 3 bases, with 14 bases between. CDR3 size: 14 residues.